A selection of T cell receptor beta chains follows, all from one sample in a study of CXCR3-negative and CXCR3-positive naive CD8 T cells. For each CDR3 protein, TCRdb gives one entry from its re-call of the 5' RACE reads, without DNA. The listing contains roughly 140,000 distinct CDR3 sequences. Sample: naive CXCR3+ CD8+ T cells from blood. The source is a human donor in good health. Some clones in this sample may be carry-over from other donors' samples. The CDR3 runs from the conserved cysteine through the conserved F or W.

v_gene	j_gene	CDR3aa
TRBV28	TRBJ2-2	CASSPLRVDTGELFF
TRBV20-1	TRBJ2-5	CSALSWFSGRETQYF
TRBV29-1	TRBJ2-1	CSVEEGLAGAPRNEQFF
TRBV7-2	TRBJ2-1	CASSRGLAGGHEQFF
TRBV3-1	TRBJ2-2	CASSQNQLVGELFF
TRBV4-1	TRBJ1-1	CASSPGQGGNTEAFF
TRBV5-1	TRBJ2-2	CASSLEVVGGPLTGEPFF
TRBV7-9	TRBJ1-1	CASSLGGVGTEAFF
TRBV14	TRBJ1-2	CASSRSGTGGVYGYTF
TRBV13	TRBJ1-1	CASSPGQIEAFF
TRBV7-3	TRBJ2-2	CASSLNSGKYGELFF
TRBV27	TRBJ1-1	CASSTRQGATEAFF
TRBV27	TRBJ2-7	CASTTRDRLEREQYF
TRBV7-3	TRBJ2-1	CASSFGTSDSYNEQFF
TRBV4-1	TRBJ2-1	CASSQAGVTYNEQFF
TRBV29-1	TRBJ1-1	CSVWTGNTEAFF
TRBV5-1	TRBJ2-5	CASSPEGYQETQYF
TRBV9	TRBJ2-7	CASSQGSGTSYEQYF
TRBV6-2/TRBV6-3	TRBJ1-1	CASSYSARTGLMNTEAFF
TRBV7-3	TRBJ2-1	CAGTHSAGEAHNEQFF
TRBV13	TRBJ1-2	CASSPSTGNGYTF
TRBV6-5	TRBJ1-5	CASSQHRGSNQPQHF
TRBV28	TRBJ2-1	CASTMWRAESPEQFF
TRBV12-3/TRBV12-4	TRBJ2-2	CASSFSLSGGQNGELFF
TRBV6-5	TRBJ1-5	CASSYTGDSNQPQHF
TRBV10-3	TRBJ1-1	CAISGDTEAFF
TRBV12-3/TRBV12-4	TRBJ2-3	CASLSGLAGPDTQYF
TRBV5-1	TRBJ2-3	CASSDAQVWGTDTQYF
TRBV29-1	TRBJ2-2	CSVGGTGVNTGELFF
TRBV7-2	TRBJ2-7	CASSFGLAGDSYEQYF
TRBV7-3	TRBJ2-7	CASSPTGPLAAYEQYF
TRBV13	TRBJ2-7	CASSLGLAGGHYEQYF
TRBV15	TRBJ2-1	CATSSRLEGPGYNEQFF
TRBV14	TRBJ1-1	CASSLGQHTEAFF
TRBV21-1	TRBJ2-5	CASSKHGQGQETQYF
TRBV28	TRBJ2-7	CASSRPPYEQYF
TRBV28	TRBJ2-7	CASTPQFGQGNPYEQYF
TRBV10-3	TRBJ2-7	CATLGGPTYEQYF
TRBV29-1	TRBJ2-3	CSVEGSTGTGTPSTDTQYF
TRBV6-5	TRBJ2-7	CASSYYTGDEQYF
TRBV25-1	TRBJ1-6	CASQFIRENSPLHF
TRBV28	TRBJ1-1	CASSPTLGAATEAFF
TRBV29-1	TRBJ1-1	CSVEDLKSGAFF
TRBV15	TRBJ2-2	CATRQTGELFF
TRBV11-1	TRBJ1-1	CASSSGLRNTEAFF
TRBV9	TRBJ2-1	CASSEPLAGAQNEQFF
TRBV7-2	TRBJ2-3	CASSNRDRGTLDTQYF
TRBV9	TRBJ2-7	CASSVDGGATYEQYF
TRBV4-3	TRBJ2-2	CASSQAGTHTGELFF
TRBV27	TRBJ2-1	CASRLLTGTYNEQFF
TRBV7-6	TRBJ2-1	CASSLWSAGDVSYTEQFF
TRBV20-1	TRBJ2-1	CSASGGDNYNEQFF
TRBV7-9	TRBJ2-7	CAGSPTENHYEQYF